What follows are 4 T cell receptor beta chains derived from one specimen sequenced in a study of cytomegalovirus exposure and HLA in healthy donors. Assay: immunoSEQ multiplex PCR; the TCRdb copy retains only in-frame clones and omits some. The sample records 250,000 to 350,000 clones, approximately 86% being singletons. Sequencing was carried out using PBMCs. The receptors stem from a woman in her twenties or thirties in good health and CMV-seropositive.

The V call is TRBV6-5, the J call TRBJ1-1; weak D call: TRBD1 (6 bases). Trimming left V 4 bases short and J 6 bases short, with 15 bases between. The CDR3 has 14 amino acids. Germline CDR1 MNHEY, CDR2 SVGAGI. CDR3 DNA: TGTGCCAGCAGTTTCACCCGACAGGTATCTGAAGCTTTCTTT. This codes for CASSFTRQVSEAFF.

The chain has TRBV4-1 and TRBJ1-3; no reliable D call. CDR3 length: 15 residues. V dropped 1 base and J dropped 1 base, with 8 bases sitting between them. CDR1 is MGHRA, CDR2 YSYEKL, per germline. The CDR3 spells CASSQVGASGNTIYF. CDR3 nucleotide sequence: TGCGCCAGCAGCCAAGTAGGCGCTTCTGGAAACACCATATATTTT.

The CDR3 loop reads CASNRGRGGTEAFF. In DNA, the CDR3 is TGTGCCAGCAACCGGGGCAGGGGCGGCACTGAAGCTTTCTTT. The chain links TRBV7-9 to TRBJ1-1; weak D call: TRBD1 (6 bases). The V and J ends lost 7 bases and 4 bases respectively, with 16 bases between them. The CDR3 is made up of 14 amino acids. Germline V gives CDR1 SEHNR, CDR2 FQNEAQ (reference sequence). The complete variable domain, with remaining parts taken from reference TRBV7-9 and TRBJ1-1, reads DTGVSQNPRHKITKRGQNVTFRCDPISEHNRLYWYRQTLGQGPEFLTYFQNEAQLEKSRLLSDRFSAERPKGSFSTLEIQRTEQGDSAMYLCASNRGRGGTEAFFGQGTRLTVV.

Regarding this clone: The same CDR3 also results from other DNA sequences found in this sample. The rearrangement links TRBV13 to TRBJ2-7; D remains ambiguous. The CDR3 length is 13 residues. The germline V gene encodes CDR1 PRHDT and CDR2 FYEKMQ (reference sequence). Trimming shortened V by 0 bases and J by 2 bases, and 5 bases separated the two germline ends. CDR3 bases: TGTGCCAGCAGCTTAGGCAGAGCCTACGAGCAGTACTTC. This codes for CASSLGRAYEQYF.